The 17 T cell receptor beta chains listed next were all sequenced from one sample in a study of early stage breast cancer tumors. Data came from immunoSEQ multiplex PCR; TCRdb stores just in-frame clones and leaves some out. Found here are 35,000 to 45,000 clones, around 70% of them singletons; the top ten hold under 7%. The sequenced material came from blood. Receptors originate from a person in their sixties with breast cancer.

The chain uses TRBV7-9 and TRBJ1-3; no definite D call. V shed 5 bases and J shed 0 bases, with 11 bases lying between them. The CDR3 is 15 amino acids. The germline V gene encodes CDR1 SEHNR and CDR2 FQNEAQ (reference sequence). The DNA of the CDR3 is TGTGCCAGCAGCGCGCGGACGGTCTCTGGAAACACCATATATTTT. It specifies CASSARTVSGNTIYF.

The rearrangement joins TRBV4-2 to TRBJ2-1; 10 bases align to TRBD2. The CDR3 is made up of 20 amino acids. Germline trimming cut 0 bases from V and 0 bases from J; bases unmatched to any gene: 11. Germline loops: CDR1 LGHNA, CDR2 YNFKEQ. In DNA form, the CDR3 reads TGTGCCAGCAGCCAAGAAGGCCTAGCGGGGGTCCAGAGCTCCTACAATGAGCAGTTCTTC. Protein: CASSQEGLAGVQSSYNEQFF.

The rearrangement uses TRBV5-5 and TRBJ2-7, with a tentative D call TRBD1 (6 bases). Germline CDR1 is SGHKS and CDR2 is YYEKEE (reference sequence). The V end was cut by 1 base, the J end by 4 bases, with 15 bases between. This CDR3 comprises 15 residues. CDR3 DNA: TGTGCCAGCAGCTTGTCTGCAGGGGACCTATACGAGCAGTACTTC. Translating it yields CASSLSAGDLYEQYF.

This CDR3 reads CASSSTGGSTDTQYF. In DNA, the CDR3 is TGTGCCAGCAGCTCCACGGGGGGGAGCACAGATACGCAGTATTTT. The chain employs TRBV7-2 and TRBJ2-3; 8 bases align to TRBD2. This CDR3 contains 15 residues. Germline CDR1 reads SGHTA; CDR2 reads FQGNSA. V shed 4 bases, J shed 0 bases, and the junction held 3 bases outside the gene matches.

This chain connects TRBV18 to TRBJ2-7, with a possible D match to TRBD2 (7 bases). The germline V and J ends were trimmed by 5 bases and 6 bases, with 17 bases remaining between them. This CDR3 region has 14 residues. Germline CDR1 reads KGHSH; CDR2 reads LQKENI. CDR3 sequence reads: CASSSTAAGAEQYF. CDR3 nucleotides: TGTGCCAGCTCATCGACAGCGGCGGGGGCCGAGCAGTACTTC. The full variable domain, its missing parts supplied by reference TRBV18 and TRBJ2-7, is NAGVMQNPRHLVRRRGQEARLRCSPMKGHSHVYWYRQLPEEGLKFMVYLQKENIIDESGMPKERFSAEFPKEGPSILRIQQVVRGDSAAYFCASSSTAAGAEQYFGPGTRLTVT.

V gene TRBV5-1 combines with J gene TRBJ2-7; D unclear. The ends were cut back, 0 bases at V and 6 bases at J, with 7 bases in the middle. The CDR3 totals 12 residues. Germline V gene data show CDR1 as SGHRS and CDR2 as YFSETQ. The CDR3 loop is CASSLALSEQYF. The CDR3 DNA is TGCGCCAGCAGCTTGGCACTTAGCGAGCAGTACTTC.

The J gene is TRBJ1-3, the V gene TRBV6-5; 10 bases are a match to TRBD1. Germline V gene lookup returns CDR1 MNHEY and CDR2 SVGAGI. The ends lost 6 bases at V and 4 bases at J; junction bases unmatched: 3. This CDR3 has 14 residues. In DNA, the CDR3 is TGTGCCAGCAGAGGACAGGGGGAAGGAAACACCATATATTTT. It translates to CASRGQGEGNTIYF.

The J gene is TRBJ1-1, the V gene TRBV7-9; 9 bases match TRBD1. The V gene's germline CDR1 is SEHNR and CDR2 FQNEAQ (reference sequence). V lost 4 bases, J lost 3 bases, and 9 bases stayed unmatched. This CDR3 comprises 16 residues. This chain's CDR3 is CASSSPGQGLYTEAFF. The CDR3 DNA sequence: TGTGCCAGCAGCTCTCCGGGACAGGGTTTGTACACTGAAGCTTTCTTT.

CDR3 sequence: CASSVETGRGEKLFF. CDR3 DNA sequence: TGTGCCAGCAGCGTGGAGACAGGGAGAGGCGAAAAACTGTTTTTT. The chain joins TRBV9 to TRBJ1-4; 7 bases are a match to TRBD1. CDR3 length equals 15 residues. Germline CDR1 is SGDLS and CDR2 is YYNGEE. Trimming took 2 bases from V and 8 from J; bases not matched to a gene: 9. Full variable domain (missing parts from reference TRBV9 and TRBJ1-4): DSGVTQTPKHLITATGQRVTLRCSPRSGDLSVYWYQQSLDQGLQFLIQYYNGEERAKGNILERFSAQQFPDLHSELNLSSLELGDSALYFCASSVETGRGEKLFFGSGTQLSVL.

The chain recombines TRBV27 with TRBJ2-1, with 13 nucleotides matching TRBD2. This CDR3 is 15 amino acids long. The germline CDR1 and CDR2 sequences are MNHEY and SMNVEV (reference sequence). J gave up 7 bases and V 6 bases, and 6 bases lay outside the gene matches. This chain's CDR3 is CASRLAGGPRNEQFF. As DNA, the CDR3 is TGTGCCAGCAGACTAGCGGGAGGGCCGAGGAATGAGCAGTTCTTC.

This clone has a handful of counts. This chain uses TRBV5-5 with TRBJ1-2, with D perhaps TRBD1 (5 bases). Trimming stripped 3 bases from V and 8 bases from J, with 11 bases between. The CDR3 covers 12 residues. Germline-derived CDR1 and CDR2 are SGHKS and YYEKEE (reference sequence). The CDR3 protein is CASSSGLAGYTF. CDR3 nucleotides: TGTGCCAGCAGCTCGGGGCTGGCCGGCTACACCTTC.

The chain has TRBV30 and TRBJ1-6; D call uncertain. CDR3 length equals 18 residues. Trimming took off 5 bases at V and 7 bases at J, with 27 bases between the two ends. Germline CDR1 reads GTSNPN; CDR2 reads SVGIG (reference sequence). As DNA, the CDR3 is TGTGCCTGGGCCCCATCCCCAACCGGCCCTACCGGGAATTCACCCCTCCACTTT. Protein: CAWAPSPTGPTGNSPLHF.

This chain connects TRBV7-9 to TRBJ2-1, with D maybe TRBD1 (5 bases). V lost 5 bases, J lost 1 base, and 12 bases lay in between. Germline assignment: CDR1 SEHNR and CDR2 FQNEAQ (reference sequence). CDR3 length: 15 amino acids. The CDR3 coding sequence is TGTGCCAGCAGCCTCAGGGCACGATCCTACAATGAGCAGTTCTTC. Encoded protein: CASSLRARSYNEQFF.

This clone has only one observation. V and J are TRBV2 and TRBJ1-4; D call uncertain. Germline V gene sequence: CDR1 SNHLY, CDR2 FYNNEI. This CDR3 contains 15 residues. V gave up 5 bases and J gave up 0 bases, with 10 bases separating them. This CDR3 reads CASSWLTATNEKLFF. The CDR3 DNA follows: TGTGCCAGCAGTTGGCTTACCGCAACTAATGAAAAACTGTTTTTT.

This chain links TRBV15 with TRBJ2-1; tentative D call: TRBD2 (6 bases). The V gene's germline CDR1 is LNHNV and CDR2 YYDKDF (reference sequence). V lost 9 bases to trimming and J lost 0 bases, with 15 bases between them. This CDR3 has 15 amino acids. The chain's CDR3 is CATGRDASSYNEQFF. The CDR3 DNA is TGTGCCACGGGGCGGGACGCCAGCTCCTACAATGAGCAGTTCTTC.

The rearrangement uses TRBV14 and TRBJ1-1, with 8 positions matching TRBD1. From germline, CDR1 is SGHDN and CDR2 FVKESK. Trimming at V came to 1 base and at J to 6 bases, leaving 16 bases not matched to a gene. CDR3 size: 18 residues. CDR3 nucleotide sequence: TGTGCCAGCAGCCAAGTTATGTTTAATCCGGGACAGGTGTCTGAAGCTTTCTTT. Translating gives CASSQVMFNPGQVSEAFF.

The chain has TRBV5-4 and TRBJ1-5; 7 bases map to TRBD1. With V trimmed by 2 bases and J by 3 bases, 2 bases remained unmatched. Germline CDR1 is SGHNT and CDR2 is YYREEE (reference sequence). The CDR3 is 14 residues long. The chain's CDR3 is CASSLQGYNQPQHF. CDR3 DNA sequence: TGTGCCAGCAGCTTACAGGGGTACAATCAGCCCCAGCATTTT.